These T cell receptor beta chains were read from a single sample in a study of blood T cell repertoires in COVID-19. Produced via immunoSEQ multiplex PCR; TCRdb's table is partial and in-frame only. The sample carries about 42,000 clones, roughly 77% recorded once. Sequencing used peripheral blood. The receptors shown here come from an elderly man with acute or convalescent COVID-19. Both conserved end residues are part of each CDR3. A row's size may be missing; if present it is once, few, many or a size class.

TRBV28,-,TRBJ2-4,CASRRHQAKNIQYF
TRBV2,-,TRBJ1-1,CASSEYVGGSTEAFF
TRBV9,-,TRBJ2-2,CASSFQNTGELFF
TRBV7-6,-,TRBJ1-2,CASSLAAGQGDGYTF
TRBV7-2,few,TRBJ2-1,CASSPELAGVWNEQFF
TRBV7-3,few,TRBJ1-4,CASSLGTGNEKLFF
TRBV9,-,TRBJ2-7,CASSTGTGPPYEQYF
TRBV14,once,TRBJ1-1,CASSQAGPTEAFF
TRBV25-1,-,TRBJ1-6,CASKEAAYNSPLHF
TRBV19,-,TRBJ1-3,CASSTTGSSGNTIYF
TRBV5-6,-,TRBJ1-1,CASSLRTGRTEAFF
TRBV7-2,many,TRBJ1-5,CASSGRQGTGQPQHF
TRBV9,-,TRBJ2-1,CASSPPRGGYNEQFF
TRBV28,-,TRBJ2-7,CASRGGLAGAYEQYF
TRBV19,once,TRBJ1-6,CASSGGTGNYNSPLHF
TRBV20-1,-,TRBJ1-1,CSASNHPGAFF
TRBV19,-,TRBJ2-1,CASSIRTGLNNEQFF
TRBV6-1,-,TRBJ1-5,CASSGGTGHSNQPQHF
TRBV27,-,TRBJ1-2,CASSSPREAYGYTF
TRBV30,few,TRBJ1-1,CAWSQGTNTEAFF
TRBV7-8,-,TRBJ2-3,CASSLRAGTPDTQYF
TRBV7-3,few,TRBJ2-5,CASSLLSGLGLETQYF
TRBV29-1,-,TRBJ2-5,CSGLSRDRETQYF
TRBV6-2/TRBV6-3,-,TRBJ2-7,CASSAGTGRSYEQYF
TRBV5-1,once,TRBJ2-2,CASSFRDSNTGELFF
TRBV7-8,once,TRBJ2-3,CASSFPLATDTQYF
TRBV30,-,TRBJ2-5,CAWRTTGRETQYF
TRBV6-5,-,TRBJ2-5,CASGGQGKETQYF
TRBV5-1,-,TRBJ1-1,CASRTGGGASTEAFF
TRBV15,-,TRBJ1-6,CATSRDRRSREDSPLHF
TRBV6-5,-,TRBJ2-1,CASSLFISGSEQFF
TRBV19,-,TRBJ1-5,CASSRGGVNQPQHF
TRBV30,-,TRBJ2-3,CAWSVLGGSTDTQYF
TRBV7-2,-,TRBJ2-5,CASSLGIAALSETQYF
TRBV9,-,TRBJ2-3,CASSVDEAPDTQYF
TRBV6-2/TRBV6-3,-,TRBJ2-3,CASSMGHLTQYF
TRBV5-1,-,TRBJ1-2,CASSGGDLGTYGYTF
TRBV2,-,TRBJ2-1,CASTQRTSGRSSYNEQFF
TRBV19,-,TRBJ2-7,CASSIPGTSGTEQYF